This T cell receptor beta chain is drawn from a study of control samples from healthy donors and cancer patients. This table comes from immunoSEQ multiplex PCR, and its TCRdb copy is limited to in-frame clones, with some not included. The sample consists of approximately 150,000 clones, more than 90% of them appearing once. Germline CDR1 and CDR2: MNHEY and SVGAGI. The CDR3 contains 14 residues. V was trimmed by 4 bases and J by 0 bases, leaving 8 bases between them. This chain joins TRBV6-5 and TRBJ2-3, with D hard to call. The sequencing sample was made of blood. This clonotype was sampled from a man younger than 40 in good health. The CDR3 is CASSSGRSTDTQYF. DNA for the CDR3: TGTGCCAGCAGTTCTGGACGGAGCACAGATACGCAGTATTTT.